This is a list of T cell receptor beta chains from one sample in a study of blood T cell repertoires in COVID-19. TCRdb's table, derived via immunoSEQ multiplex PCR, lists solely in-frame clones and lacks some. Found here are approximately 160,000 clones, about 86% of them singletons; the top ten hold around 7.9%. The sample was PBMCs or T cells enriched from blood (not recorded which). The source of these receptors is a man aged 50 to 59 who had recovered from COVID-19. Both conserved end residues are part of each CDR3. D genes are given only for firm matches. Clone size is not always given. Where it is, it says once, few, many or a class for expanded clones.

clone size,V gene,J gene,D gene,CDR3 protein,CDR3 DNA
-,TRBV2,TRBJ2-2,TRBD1,CASSTGQGYTGELFF,TGTGCCAGCTCTACGGGACAGGGGTACACCGGGGAGCTGTTTTTT
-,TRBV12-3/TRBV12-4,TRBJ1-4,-,CASSTTNEKLFF,TGTGCCAGCAGCACAACTAATGAAAAACTGTTTTTT
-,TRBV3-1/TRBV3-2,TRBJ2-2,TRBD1,CASSLRQGRPGELFF,TGTGCCAGCAGCCTTAGACAGGGTCGGCCCGGGGAGCTGTTTTTT
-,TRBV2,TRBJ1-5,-,CASSGTNSNQPQHF,TGTGCCAGCAGCGGGACAAATAGCAATCAGCCCCAGCATTTT
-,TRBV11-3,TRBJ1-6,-,CASTKNLGGTLHF,TGTGCCAGCACCAAAAATCTGGGGGGGACCCTCCACTTT
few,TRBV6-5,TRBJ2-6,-,CASSLISSGANVLTF,TGTGCCAGCAGTCTCATTAGCTCTGGGGCCAACGTCCTGACTTTC
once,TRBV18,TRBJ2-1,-,CASSPEGRAYNEQFF,TGTGCCAGCTCACCGGAGGGCAGGGCCTACAATGAGCAGTTCTTC
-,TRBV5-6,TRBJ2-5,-,CASRRGWETQYF,TGTGCCAGCCGCCGAGGGTGGGAGACCCAGTACTTC
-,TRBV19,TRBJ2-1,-,CASTPRVAVIDEQFF,TGTGCCAGTACCCCTCGGGTAGCGGTGATTGATGAGCAGTTCTTC
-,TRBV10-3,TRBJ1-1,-,CAISESAGAPNTEAFF,TGTGCCATCAGTGAGTCGGCGGGGGCTCCGAACACTGAAGCTTTCTTT
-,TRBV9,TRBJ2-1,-,CASSVAGSPYNEQFF,TGTGCCAGCAGCGTAGCGGGTTCCCCCTACAATGAGCAGTTCTTC
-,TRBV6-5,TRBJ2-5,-,CASSSDSGETQYF,TGTGCCAGCAGTTCGGACAGTGGGGAGACCCAGTACTTC
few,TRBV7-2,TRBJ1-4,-,CASSLGTKEKLFF,TGTGCCAGCAGCTTAGGGACAAAAGAAAAACTGTTTTTT
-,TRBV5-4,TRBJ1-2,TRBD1,CASNLAGGRYGYTF,TGTGCCAGCAACTTAGCAGGGGGCCGATATGGCTACACCTTC
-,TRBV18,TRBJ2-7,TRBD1,CASSQTQGANYEQYF,TGTGCCAGCTCACAAACACAGGGGGCGAACTACGAGCAGTACTTC
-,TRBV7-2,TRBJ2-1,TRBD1,CASVGQVSYNEQFF,TGTGCCAGCGTGGGACAGGTCTCCTACAATGAGCAGTTCTTC
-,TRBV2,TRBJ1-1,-,CASSEGTVTEAFF,TGTGCCAGCAGTGAAGGGACAGTCACTGAAGCTTTCTTT
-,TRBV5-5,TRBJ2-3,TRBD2,CASTRPSGDSATQYF,TGTGCCAGCACCCGCCCTAGCGGGGACAGCGCTACGCAGTATTTT
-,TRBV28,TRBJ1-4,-,CANPSLVGHKLFF,TGTGCCAACCCCTCGTTAGTGGGGCACAAACTGTTTTTT
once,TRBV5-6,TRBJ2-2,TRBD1,CASSLGTGAGELFF,TGTGCCAGCAGCTTAGGGACAGGGGCCGGGGAGCTGTTTTTT
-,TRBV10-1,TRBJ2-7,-,CASREGLQTGPHEQYF,TGCGCCAGCAGGGAGGGTTTACAGACAGGGCCCCACGAGCAGTACTTC
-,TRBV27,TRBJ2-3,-,CASSAAWGGTDTQYF,TGTGCCAGCAGTGCCGCGTGGGGGGGCACAGATACGCAGTATTTT
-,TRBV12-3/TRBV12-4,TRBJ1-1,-,CASSLLGRDEAFF,TGTGCCAGCAGTTTACTGGGGAGGGATGAAGCTTTCTTT
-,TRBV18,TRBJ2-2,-,CASSRGRGTGELFF,TGTGCCAGCTCACGCGGACGGGGCACCGGGGAGCTGTTTTTT
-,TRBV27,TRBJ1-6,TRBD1,CASPRYRGNNSPLHF,TGTGCCAGCCCCAGATACAGGGGGAACAATTCACCCCTCCACTTT
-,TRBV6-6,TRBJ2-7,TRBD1,CASSLNAWTGTVAKQYF,TGTGCCAGCAGTCTAAACGCTTGGACCGGGACAGTAGCCAAGCAGTACTTC
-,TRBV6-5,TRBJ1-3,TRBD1,CASSDRGSSGNTIYF,TGTGCCAGCAGCGACAGGGGGAGCTCTGGAAACACCATATATTTT
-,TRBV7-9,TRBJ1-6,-,CASSLLQANSPLHF,TGTGCCAGCAGCTTACTACAGGCAAATTCACCCCTCCACTTT
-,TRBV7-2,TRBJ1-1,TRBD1,CASSLLRGLGTEAFF,TGTGCCAGCAGCTTATTAAGGGGGCTCGGCACTGAAGCTTTCTTT
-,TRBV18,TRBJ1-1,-,CASSPQGGLTSEAFF,TGTGCCAGCTCACCCCAGGGAGGGTTAACGTCTGAAGCTTTCTTT
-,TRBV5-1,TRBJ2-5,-,CASSPQGAALQETQYF,TGCGCCAGCAGCCCACAGGGTGCAGCTCTACAAGAGACCCAGTACTTC
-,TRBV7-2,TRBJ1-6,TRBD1,CASSLTPTGQAFNNSPLHF,TGTGCCAGCAGCTTAACGCCCACGGGACAGGCGTTCAATAATTCACCCCTCCACTTT
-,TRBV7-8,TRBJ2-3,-,CASSRYGDTQYF,TGTGCCAGCAGCCGTTACGGAGATACGCAGTATTTT
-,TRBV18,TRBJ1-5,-,CASSPLQAGRNQPQHF,TGTGCCAGCTCACCCCTGCAGGCAGGGAGGAACCAACCCCAGCATTTT
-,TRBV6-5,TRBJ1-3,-,CASSYSSQAGNTIYF,TGTGCCAGCAGTTACTCGAGTCAGGCTGGAAACACCATATATTTT
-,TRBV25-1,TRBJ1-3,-,CASSESGAGNTIYF,TGTGCCAGCAGTGAGTCCGGGGCTGGAAACACCATATATTTT
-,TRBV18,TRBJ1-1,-,CASSLRTENTEAFF,TGTGCCAGCTCACTACGGACAGAGAACACTGAAGCTTTCTTT
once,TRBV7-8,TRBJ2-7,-,CASSADRTALYEQYF,TGTGCCAGCAGCGCTGACAGGACGGCCCTTTACGAGCAGTACTTC
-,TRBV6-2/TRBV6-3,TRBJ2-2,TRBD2,CASTYGGDMRIQGTGELFF,TGTGCCAGCACTTACGGGGGGGACATGCGAATCCAAGGCACCGGGGAGCTGTTTTTT
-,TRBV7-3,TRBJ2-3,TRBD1,CASSSGQGSTDTQYF,TGTGCCAGCAGCTCCGGACAGGGGAGCACAGATACGCAGTATTTT
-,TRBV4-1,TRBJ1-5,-,CASSPLPPGSSNQPQHF,TGCGCCAGCAGCCCACTCCCCCCGGGGAGTAGCAATCAGCCCCAGCATTTT
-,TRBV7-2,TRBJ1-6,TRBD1,CASSPRTGQYSYNSPLHF,TGTGCCAGCAGCCCCCGGACAGGGCAATACTCCTATAATTCACCCCTCCACTTT
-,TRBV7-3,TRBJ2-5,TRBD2,CASSFNGLAGGREGTQYF,TGTGCCAGCAGCTTTAATGGACTAGCGGGGGGCCGAGAAGGGACCCAGTACTTC
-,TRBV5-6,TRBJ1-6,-,CASSLRHLAPLHF,TGTGCCAGCAGCTTGAGACACTTAGCACCCCTCCACTTT
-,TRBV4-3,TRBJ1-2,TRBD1,CASSERQGWYGYTF,TGCGCCAGCAGTGAAAGACAGGGTTGGTATGGCTACACCTTC
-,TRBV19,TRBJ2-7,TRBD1,CASSITGTADSYEQYF,TGTGCCAGTAGTATAACCGGGACAGCGGATTCCTACGAGCAGTACTTC
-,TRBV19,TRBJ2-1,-,CASSMRAAERLNEQFF,TGTGCCAGTAGTATGAGGGCCGCCGAGAGGTTAAATGAGCAGTTCTTC
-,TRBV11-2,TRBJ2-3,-,CASTTTTSTDTQYF,TGTGCCAGCACCACCACTACTAGCACAGATACGCAGTATTTT
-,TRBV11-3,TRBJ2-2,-,CASSLVQAASGELFF,TGTGCCAGCAGCTTAGTGCAAGCGGCCTCCGGGGAGCTGTTTTTT
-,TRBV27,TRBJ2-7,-,CASSLLMAGLNEQYF,TGTGCCAGCAGTCTTCTCATGGCGGGTCTCAACGAGCAGTACTTC
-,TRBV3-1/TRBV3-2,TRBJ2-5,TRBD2,CASAGEAGGSLETQYF,TGTGCCAGCGCCGGGGAAGCGGGGGGCTCCCTGGAGACCCAGTACTTC
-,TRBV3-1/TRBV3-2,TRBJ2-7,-,CASSQRGTAYEQYF,TGTGCCAGCAGCCAACGGGGGACGGCCTACGAGCAGTACTTC
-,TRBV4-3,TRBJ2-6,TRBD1,CASSHFHGQGHKSSGANVLTF,TGCGCCAGCAGCCATTTTCACGGACAGGGACATAAGTCCTCTGGGGCCAACGTCCTGACTTTC
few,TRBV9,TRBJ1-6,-,CASSVVSGRSPLHF,TGTGCCAGCAGCGTAGTGTCGGGAAGGTCACCCCTCCACTTT
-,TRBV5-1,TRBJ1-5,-,CASSLDGQPQHF,TGCGCCAGCAGCTTGGACGGGCAGCCCCAGCATTTT
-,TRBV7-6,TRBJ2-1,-,CASSSPVLGAYNEQFF,TGTGCCAGCAGCTCCCCGGTTTTGGGCGCTTACAATGAGCAGTTCTTC
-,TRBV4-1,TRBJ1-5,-,CASSQENYQPQHF,TGCGCCAGCAGCCAAGAGAACTATCAGCCCCAGCATTTT
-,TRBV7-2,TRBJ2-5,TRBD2,CASSPSSGGGKTQYF,TGTGCCAGCAGCCCGAGTAGCGGGGGGGGAAAGACCCAGTACTTC
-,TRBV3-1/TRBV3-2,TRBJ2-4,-,CASSLRDNKNIQYF,TGTGCCAGCAGCCTGAGGGACAACAAAAACATTCAGTACTTC
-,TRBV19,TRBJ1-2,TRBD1,CASSIAGQGPTPYGYTF,TGTGCCAGTAGTATCGCAGGACAGGGTCCCACCCCCTATGGCTACACCTTC